This T cell receptor beta chain emerged from a study of immune evolution from preneoplasia to lung adenocarcinoma. Libraries were prepared by immunoSEQ multiplex PCR; TCRdb keeps only in-frame clonotypes and omits some of them. In the table there are approximately 12,000 clones, roughly 88% of which are singletons. General observations from the study: Later-stage lesions seemingly showed higher T cell density and diversity than normal lung. Compared with EGFR-mutant or double wild-type lesions, KRAS-mutant nodules were more clonal.

As for this clone: Its specificity is unknown.

Histologic diagnosis was independently verified by two lung pathologists. In germline, CDR1 is SGHAT, CDR2 FQDESV (reference sequence). There are 14 residues in the CDR3. The ends lost 5 bases at V and 12 bases at J; junction bases unmatched: 12. The rearrangement uses TRBV11-1 and TRBJ2-1, with TRBD1 matching 8 bases. The specimen was FFPE invasive lung adenocarcinoma tissue. The receptor comes from a person aged 65-85 years with invasive lung adenocarcinoma. DNA for the CDR3: TGTGCCAGCAGCCACCGGGACAGGCCCCTTGGGCAGTTCTTC. Translating gives CASSHRDRPLGQFF.